Presented here are 5 T cell receptor beta chains from one specimen sequenced in a study of control samples from healthy donors and cancer patients. The repertoire was sequenced with immunoSEQ multiplex PCR; TCRdb's copy has only in-frame clones and lacks some. This sample's clone table lists fewer than 250,000 clones. Sequencing was carried out using blood. The origin of the receptors is a woman in her thirties in good health.

The gene calls are TRBV7-8 and TRBJ2-1, with D possibly being TRBD2 (5 bases). This CDR3 has 14 residues. The V end was cut by 2 bases, the J end by 4 bases, with 9 bases between. The germline CDR1 and CDR2 sequences are SGHVS and FQNEAQ. CDR3 sequence reads: CASSLRTGYNEQFF. CDR3 coding DNA: TGTGCCAGCAGCTTAAGAACGGGGTACAATGAGCAGTTCTTC.

This chain connects TRBV29-1 to TRBJ1-6; D remains unclear. V was pared by 4 bases and J by 9 bases, with 19 bases between. CDR3 length: 15 amino acids. CDR1 is SQVTM, CDR2 ANQGSEA, per germline. CDR3 residues: CSVVTGRDLVSPLHF. The CDR3 DNA reads TGCAGCGTTGTTACGGGAAGGGATTTAGTTTCACCCCTCCACTTT.

The rearrangement joins TRBV3-1 (or the pseudogene TRBV3-2) to TRBJ1-4, with 9 bases fitting TRBD1. Germline V gene lookup returns CDR1 LGHDT and CDR2 YNNKEL (reference sequence). The CDR3 loop spans 16 amino acids. V lost 0 bases and J lost 4; bases outside the gene matches: 3. Here the CDR3 DNA reads TGTGCCAGCAGCCAAGATGGGACAGGGTTTAATGAAAAACTGTTTTTT. It codes for CASSQDGTGFNEKLFF.

This chain connects TRBV11-2 to TRBJ2-1; D may be TRBD1 (5 bases). Per the germline V gene, CDR1 is SGHAT and CDR2 is FQNNGV. Trimming removed 4 bases at V and 10 bases at J, with 14 bases between. CDR3 length: 13 residues. CDR3 in amino acids: CASSSQQGGEQFF. CDR3 in DNA: TGTGCCAGCAGCTCTCAGCAGGGTGGCGAGCAGTTCTTC.

The chain joins TRBV5-1 to TRBJ2-3; TRBD2 aligns across 8 bases. CDR3 length: 15 amino acids. V lost 4 bases and J lost 3; bases outside the gene matches: 7. Germline CDR1 SGHRS, CDR2 YFSETQ. CDR3: CASSPGGGGTDTQYF. The CDR3 region has the DNA TGCGCCAGCAGCCCCGGGGGGGGAGGGACAGATACGCAGTATTTT.